This TCR beta chain was recorded in a study of radiation and T cells in renal cell carcinoma. Study background: Nephrectomy followed 15 Gy stereotactic body radiation by 4 weeks.

TCRdb keeps only in-frame clones here, not all; method: immunoSEQ multiplex PCR. The data show 120,000 to 150,000 clones, 83% seen once. This clone appeared once. Time point in this sample: baseline pretreatment blood. Sample treatment: 15 Gy SBRT to primary tumor, nephrectomy 4 weeks later. Radiation-treated patients gave blood at baseline, week 2 and week 4. Germline lookup yields CDR1 SNHLY and CDR2 FYNNEI. The V and J ends lost 4 bases and 2 bases, in that order; junction bases with no gene match: 4. CDR3 size: 15 residues. V is TRBV2 and J is TRBJ2-2, with TRBD2 matching 7 bases. This sequence was found in a woman aged 45-65 years with renal cell carcinoma. This material consisted of blood, taken from a patient whose treatment included radiotherapy and nephrectomy. CDR3 DNA sequence: TGTGCCAGCAGTGGGGGAGGGAGCAACACCGGGGAGCTGTTTTTT. Translation: CASSGGGSNTGELFF.